This TCR beta chain was profiled in a study of T cells in women clearing cervical HPV infection. Study as a whole: HLA type could not be excluded as a confounder. Study results and limitations: CIN3+ cases had significantly higher TCR richness than controls; evenness did not differ.

The assay was immunoSEQ multiplex PCR, and TCRdb's table has in-frame clones only and misses some. The listing records 25,000 to 30,000 clones. As for this clone: Its antigen is unidentified. The missing CDR3 end, 3 residues past where the read stops, is filled in from the germline J gene.

The CDR3 is 14 residues long. V was pared by 6 bases and J by 3 bases, with 15 bases between. The receptor was derived from a woman aged 18-70 years with a cervical HPV16 infection that either progressed to CIN3+ or cleared (not recorded which). The chain employs TRBV12-3 or TRBV12-4 and TRBJ2-7; D tentatively reads TRBD1 or TRBD2 (5 bases each). Sequencing input: blood buffy coat. CDR3: CASSKQEVLYEQYF. The covered CDR3 bases are TGTGCCAGCAGCAAACAGGAGGTACTCTACGAG.